Listed here is a single T cell receptor beta chain. Its antigen is undetermined. The data were taken from a study of cytomegalovirus exposure and HLA in healthy donors. Study-level information: An earlier analysis identified 120 million or so unique TCR beta sequences in about 180 million T cells. Study-level points and caveats: A later analysis showed TCR association rates differing by HLA locus, peaking at DRB1 and lowest at HLA-C. For most subjects, TCR beta sequences were reported to predict HLA-A and HLA-B alleles with accuracy.

Unmatched junction bases numbered 7, after V lost 5 bases and J lost 2 bases. This CDR3 has 15 amino acids. Germline CDR1 SGHTA, CDR2 FQGNSA. With 60 Vbeta and 13 Jbeta primers, the PCR was carried out. Only in-frame clones appear in the TCRdb table, and some are missing; sequencing was by immunoSEQ multiplex PCR. The table records about 50,000 clones, over 80% of them present only once. The chain employs TRBV7-2 and TRBJ2-7; 9 nucleotides line up with TRBD2. The sample consisted of PBMCs. This sequence was found in a man aged 25-45 years in good health and CMV-seronegative. CDR3 DNA: TGTGCCAGCAGCCTAGGGGCTAGCGGGACCTACGAGCAGTACTTC. Translated, it gives CASSLGASGTYEQYF.